These 21 T cell receptor beta chains were all obtained from the same sample, sequenced in a study of radiotherapy plus CTLA-4 blockade in lung cancer. Produced via immunoSEQ multiplex PCR; TCRdb's table is partial and in-frame only. The table records about 49,000 clones, approximately 84% of them present only once. The source material was peripheral blood, sampled from a patient treated with radiotherapy plus ipilimumab. These receptors originate from a human donor with non-small cell lung cancer whose response to radiotherapy plus ipilimumab could not be evaluated.

The chain uses TRBV5-1 and TRBJ1-1; TRBD1 might be the D (5 bases). CDR1 SGHRS and CDR2 YFSETQ come from the germline V gene. V dropped 0 bases and J dropped 6 bases, with 12 bases sitting between them. This CDR3 spans 14 amino acids. The CDR3 here is CASSLEAGHPEAFF. The CDR3, as DNA: TGCGCCAGCAGCTTGGAGGCAGGGCATCCTGAAGCTTTCTTT.

This clone was observed a few times. CDR3 residues: CASSLIAGNTEAFF. The CDR3 coding sequence is TGTGCCAGCAGCTTAATCGCGGGGAACACTGAAGCTTTCTTT. This chain uses TRBV7-9 with TRBJ1-1; D is undetermined. The CDR3 has 14 residues. The V and J ends lost 2 bases and 1 base respectively, with 8 bases between them. Per germline, CDR1 SEHNR and CDR2 FQNEAQ (reference sequence).

The CDR3 DNA is TGTGCCATCAGTGAAATAGCTAACTATGGCTACACCTTC. Translating gives CAISEIANYGYTF. The chain carries TRBV10-3 and TRBJ1-2; the D is unclear. CDR1 ENHRY and CDR2 SYGVKD come from the germline V gene. V lost 3 bases, J lost 0 bases, and 5 bases lay in between. This CDR3 is built from 13 residues.

The rearrangement joins TRBV19 to TRBJ2-3; weak D call: TRBD1 (5 bases). The CDR3 contains 14 residues. CDR1 is LNHDA, CDR2 SQIVND, per germline (reference sequence). Trimming removed 3 bases from V and 4 bases from J, with 11 bases in between. The CDR3 spells CASSMGTGADTQYF. Written as DNA, the CDR3 is TGTGCCAGTAGTATGGGAACAGGCGCAGATACGCAGTATTTT.

V usage is TRBV5-5 and J usage is TRBJ1-2, with D hard to call. The CDR3 covers 14 residues. The V and J ends lost 4 bases and 0 bases respectively, with 10 bases between them. CDR1 and CDR2 from the germline V gene are SGHKS and YYEKEE (reference sequence). This CDR3 is CASSLFLANYGYTF. Here the CDR3 DNA reads TGTGCCAGCAGCCTTTTCTTAGCTAACTATGGCTACACCTTC.

The chain uses TRBV4-2 and TRBJ2-1; possible D gene TRBD2, 5 bases. CDR1 and CDR2 (germline): LGHNA, YNFKEQ. V was shortened by 4 bases and J by 5 bases, with 12 bases between the two germline ends. The CDR3 is made up of 14 amino acids. The CDR3 loop reads CASSRRGVDNEQFF. Written as DNA, the CDR3 is TGTGCCAGCAGCCGCCGGGGAGTCGACAATGAGCAGTTCTTC.

The rearrangement joins TRBV28 to TRBJ1-6; 7 nucleotides agree with TRBD1. The CDR3 sequence is 13 residues long. The V gene end was trimmed by 6 bases and the J gene end by 13 bases; junction bases not matched to a gene: 9. Germline CDR1 MDHEN, CDR2 SYDVKM. CDR3: CASSPRQGWPLHF. Written as DNA, the CDR3 is TGTGCCAGCAGCCCCAGACAGGGCTGGCCCCTCCACTTT. Full variable domain (missing parts from reference TRBV28 and TRBJ1-6): DVKVTQSSRYLVKRTGEKVFLECVQDMDHENMFWYRQDPGLGLRLIYFSYDVKMKEKGDIPEGYSVSREKKERFSLILESASTNQTSMYLCASSPRQGWPLHFGNGTRLTVT.

The chain employs TRBV2 and TRBJ1-1, with D perhaps TRBD1 (6 bases). V was trimmed by 10 bases and J by 6 bases, leaving 12 bases between them. CDR3 size: 11 residues. CDR1 is SNHLY and CDR2 is FYNNEI in the germline V gene. CDR3 loop: CAIHRVSEAFF. The CDR3 nucleotides read TGTGCCATCCACAGGGTTTCTGAAGCTTTCTTT.

The V and J genes are TRBV27 and TRBJ2-7, with 10 positions matching TRBD1. CDR3 length equals 16 residues. With V trimmed by 5 bases and J by 4 bases, 11 bases remained unmatched. Looked up from germline, CDR1 is MNHEY and CDR2 is SMNVEV (reference sequence). The CDR3, as DNA: TGTGCCAGCAGTCCCAAACCGGGACAGGGGATTTACGAGCAGTACTTC. Protein sequence: CASSPKPGQGIYEQYF.

This chain uses TRBV27 with TRBJ1-2; possible D gene TRBD1, 5 bases. Germline V gives CDR1 MNHEY, CDR2 SMNVEV (reference sequence). V lost 5 bases and J 3 bases, leaving 10 bases between the germline ends. This CDR3 has 13 residues. The CDR3 bases are TGTGCCAGCAGTCGCGGGACCGACTATGGCTACACCTTC. Protein sequence: CASSRGTDYGYTF.

The chain recombines TRBV7-2 with TRBJ1-5; D perhaps matches TRBD1 (6 bases). The CDR3 contains 15 residues. Germline V gene data show CDR1 as SGHTA and CDR2 as FQGNSA. The germline V and J ends were trimmed by 5 bases and 3 bases, with 14 bases remaining between them. The CDR3 reads CASSLNRADNQPQHF. As DNA, the CDR3 is TGTGCCAGCAGCCTCAACAGGGCAGACAATCAGCCCCAGCATTTT.

This chain connects TRBV28 to TRBJ2-1; 8 bases fit TRBD2. With 5 bases clipped from V and 8 bases from J, the junction kept 14 bases outside the gene matches. The CDR3 covers 16 residues. Per germline, CDR1 MDHEN and CDR2 SYDVKM. CDR3 bases: TGTGCCAGCAGTCGAATCGGGACTAGTGTTAGCGATGAGCAGTTCTTC. Translated, it gives CASSRIGTSVSDEQFF.

The V call is TRBV27, the J call TRBJ1-4; 11 bases map to TRBD1. The CDR3 totals 16 residues. CDR1 is MNHEY, CDR2 SMNVEV, per germline (reference sequence). V was clipped by 6 bases and J by 5 bases; unmatched bases: 8. The CDR3 nucleotides are TGTGCCAGCAGACCGGACAGGGGGCCTTCGAATGAAAAACTGTTTTTT. This sequence encodes CASRPDRGPSNEKLFF.

This clone showed up just a few times. The chain is built from TRBV6-1 and TRBJ2-5, with 8 bases fitting TRBD1. The J call may be incorrect, as the DNA end agrees better with TRBJ2-7. The CDR3 spans 15 residues. The V gene's germline CDR1 is MNHNS and CDR2 SASEGT. CDR3 amino acids: CASEFTGGGGYEQYF. The DNA for the CDR3 is TGTGCCAGCGAGTTTACAGGGGGTGGTGGCTACGAGCAGTACTTC.

V gene TRBV5-1 combines with J gene TRBJ1-3, with D maybe TRBD1 (5 bases). The CDR3 covers 13 residues. Germline V gene data show CDR1 as SGHRS and CDR2 as YFSETQ. The V gene lost 4 bases and the J gene lost 2 bases, with 7 bases spanning the gap. The CDR3 loop reads CASSVDTGNTIYF. As DNA, the CDR3 is TGCGCCAGCAGCGTGGACACTGGAAACACCATATATTTT.

This chain joins TRBV5-4 and TRBJ1-3, with TRBD1 identical over 7 bases. Losses at the gene ends were 0 bases for V and 0 bases for J; bases not matched to a gene: 6. Germline V CDR1 and CDR2: SGHNT, YYREEE (reference sequence). The CDR3 is 17 residues long. The CDR3, as DNA: TGTGCCAGCAGCTTGGATCGGGACAGAGACTCTGGAAACACCATATATTTT. It translates to CASSLDRDRDSGNTIYF.

The chain carries TRBV5-1 and TRBJ2-3, with 13 nucleotides matching TRBD2. CDR1 SGHRS and CDR2 YFSETQ come from the germline V gene. Losses at the gene ends were 5 bases for V and 3 bases for J; bases not matched to a gene: 6. The CDR3 loop spans 16 amino acids. CDR3 DNA: TGCGCCAGCAGGGGGACGGGACTAGCGGGAACAGATACGCAGTATTTT. It codes for CASRGTGLAGTDTQYF.

The CDR3 DNA reads as TGTGCCAGCAGTTACGTCTCTAGTTATAGCAATCAGCCCCAGCATTTT. Amino acid sequence: CASSYVSSYSNQPQHF. This chain joins TRBV6-5 and TRBJ1-5; D remains ambiguous. The CDR3 is 16 residues long. Germline V lookup: CDR1 MNHEY, CDR2 SVGAGI. The ends were cut back, 2 bases at V and 0 bases at J, with 11 bases in the middle.

This clone was counted at least ten times. The chain couples TRBV6-6 to TRBJ1-3; D remains unclear. The germline V gene has CDR1 MNHNY and CDR2 SVGAGI (reference sequence). The ends were cut back, 7 bases at V and 2 bases at J, with 9 bases in the middle. This CDR3 is built from 13 residues. This chain's CDR3 is CASNGFTGNTIYF. The CDR3 DNA sequence: TGTGCCAGCAACGGGTTTACTGGAAACACCATATATTTT.

This rearrangement joins TRBV28 to TRBJ2-1; the match to TRBD2 covers 10 bases. Germline lookup yields CDR1 MDHEN and CDR2 SYDVKM. Trimming took 6 bases from V and 9 from J; bases not matched to a gene: 11. The CDR3 contains 15 residues. CDR3: CASRAAGGPESEQFF. DNA of the CDR3: TGTGCCAGCAGGGCAGCGGGAGGGCCGGAGAGTGAGCAGTTCTTC. Full variable domain (outside the CDR3, taken from reference TRBV28 and TRBJ2-1): DVKVTQSSRYLVKRTGEKVFLECVQDMDHENMFWYRQDPGLGLRLIYFSYDVKMKEKGDIPEGYSVSREKKERFSLILESASTNQTSMYLCASRAAGGPESEQFFGPGTRLTVL.

This clone was recorded a few times. The rearrangement links TRBV7-2 to TRBJ1-2; TRBD1 aligns across 7 bases. From germline, CDR1 is SGHTA and CDR2 FQGNSA. V shed 5 bases and J 7 bases; nucleotides not matched to a gene: 7. The CDR3 runs to 13 residues. The CDR3 DNA is TGTGCCAGCAGCCCATCGACAGGGTCTGGCTACACCTTC. Amino acid sequence: CASSPSTGSGYTF.